Reported below is one T cell receptor beta chain. Antigen unknown. The PCR was carried out with 60 Vbeta primers and 13 Jbeta primers. The method was immunoSEQ multiplex PCR; TCRdb's version includes in-frame clones alone and lacks a portion of them. The table lists approximately 110,000 clones, about 81% of them singletons. Trimming left V 0 bases short and J 5 bases short, with 5 bases between. This CDR3 has 13 residues. Germline lookup yields CDR1 SGHAT and CDR2 FQDESV (reference sequence). This specimen belongs to a study of cytomegalovirus exposure and HLA in healthy donors. Regarding the study as a whole: Later analysis identified some 16,000 TCR beta sequences associated with HLA alleles, using a false discovery rate threshold of 0.05.

The sequence derives from a woman in her 30s in good health and CMV-seronegative. V gene TRBV11-1 combines with J gene TRBJ2-1; D remains unclear. Specimen: PBMCs. CDR3 in DNA: TGTGCCAGCAGCTTAGCGCTAAACAATGAGCAGTTCTTC. Protein sequence: CASSLALNNEQFF.